This is a list of T cell receptor beta chains from one sample in a study of cytomegalovirus exposure and HLA in healthy donors. Here immunoSEQ multiplex PCR was the method, and the copy in TCRdb shows in-frame clones only, minus some. The sample records some 130,000 clones, roughly 78% being singletons. The source material was PBMCs. All receptors come from a male donor in good health and CMV-seronegative. Each CDR3 is given with its conserved first and last residue. A D gene is named only where the DNA matches it firmly. Only some rows state a clone size, as once, few, many or a class for expanded clones.

v_call	j_call	d_call	clone_size	cdr3_length	cdr3_nt	cdr3_aa
TRBV9	TRBJ2-2	TRBD1	.	17	TGTGCCAGCAGCCCCTCCCCAGGGGGTTTGAACACCGGGGAGCTGTTTTTT	CASSPSPGGLNTGELFF
TRBV7-9	TRBJ2-1	.	.	17	TGTGCCAGCAGCCCTAATCCGGGACACCAGGACTACAATGAGCAGTTCTTC	CASSPNPGHQDYNEQFF
TRBV11-1	TRBJ1-2	.	.	17	TGTGCCAGCAGCCTCTTCGGGCAGGGCGAATTTAACTATGGCTACACCTTC	CASSLFGQGEFNYGYTF
TRBV11-2	TRBJ2-5	.	.	13	TGTGCCAGCAGCTTGGAGGGTTGGGAGACCCAGTACTTC	CASSLEGWETQYF
TRBV29-1	TRBJ1-1	TRBD1	.	11	TGCAGCGTTGTAGGGGGCCATGAAGCTTTCTTT	CSVVGGHEAFF
TRBV11-2	TRBJ2-2	TRBD2	.	16	TGTGCCAGCAGCCACTGGGGGCGGGGGGGCGGCGGGGAGCTGTTTTTT	CASSHWGRGGGGELFF
TRBV5-5	TRBJ1-2	.	.	14	TGTGCCAGCAGCGCTCCGAGGGTTAACTATGGCTACACCTTC	CASSAPRVNYGYTF
TRBV4-2	TRBJ2-1	TRBD2	.	12	TGTGCCAGCAGCCCTAGCGGGGGAGAGCAGTTCTTC	CASSPSGGEQFF
TRBV7-9	TRBJ1-4	TRBD1	.	19	TGTGCCAGCAGCGCGAACCGGGACAGGGTGATGTTGGACGGTGAAAAACTGTTTTTT	CASSANRDRVMLDGEKLFF
TRBV11-2	TRBJ2-7	TRBD2	.	19	TGTGCCAGCAGCGTACCTAGCGGGAGGGCCGAGGGGAGCTCCTACGAGCAGTACTTC	CASSVPSGRAEGSSYEQYF
TRBV14	TRBJ2-5	TRBD2	.	15	TGTGCCAGCAGCCCAAGGGGAGGGTATGTGGAGACCCAGTACTTC	CASSPRGGYVETQYF
TRBV7-3	TRBJ1-6	TRBD1	once	15	TGTGCCAGCAGCTTCCGGGACAGGGCTAATTCACCCCTCCACTTT	CASSFRDRANSPLHF
TRBV5-1	TRBJ2-3	.	.	14	TGCGCCAGCAGCCTTGGACAGAGAACAGATACGCAGTATTTT	CASSLGQRTDTQYF
TRBV4-2	TRBJ1-4	.	.	16	TGTGCCAGCAGCCAAGGAGAAAGGACACTTAATGAAAAACTGTTTTTT	CASSQGERTLNEKLFF
TRBV7-3	TRBJ2-7	.	.	15	TGTGCCAGCAGCTTAAGTGGCAGGGGGGTTTACGAGCAGTACTTC	CASSLSGRGVYEQYF
TRBV5-1	TRBJ2-7	TRBD2	.	16	TGCGCCAGCAGCTGGGGACTAGCGGGGACTTCCTACGAGCAGTACTTC	CASSWGLAGTSYEQYF
TRBV5-1	TRBJ1-1	.	.	15	TGCGCCAGCAGCTTGTTAATACAGGGGAACACTGAAGCTTTCTTT	CASSLLIQGNTEAFF
TRBV2	TRBJ1-2	.	.	12	TGTGCCAGCAGTCGGACAGTCTATGGCTACACCTTC	CASSRTVYGYTF
TRBV18	TRBJ1-1	.	.	13	TGTGCCAGCTTGGACAGTATGAACACTGAAGCTTTCTTT	CASLDSMNTEAFF
TRBV9	TRBJ2-5	TRBD2	.	16	TGTGCCAGCAGCGTAGGTAATAGCGGGGGTGAAGAGACCCAGTACTTC	CASSVGNSGGEETQYF
TRBV7-8	TRBJ2-7	TRBD2	once	18	TGTGCCAGCAGCCTCACGCACTCGGGGGGGATCAAATCTTACGAGCAGTACTTC	CASSLTHSGGIKSYEQYF
TRBV7-2	TRBJ2-2	.	.	16	TGTGCCAGCAGCTTACTATCGGGGGGCATCGCCGGGGAGCTGTTTTTT	CASSLLSGGIAGELFF
TRBV7-2	TRBJ2-2	.	.	15	TGTGCCAGCAGCTTTATGAGGGCTCACACCGGGGAGCTGTTTTTT	CASSFMRAHTGELFF